This entry describes one TCR beta chain. Unique molecular identifiers tagged the TCRbeta library. TCRdb reanalysed the PCR reads using MiXCR and keeps one entry per CDR3 protein. The sample holds 190,000 or so distinct CDR3 sequences, about 6.3% seen once. The junction had 8 bases not matched to a gene; V was cut back by 5 bases and J by 4 bases. This CDR3 has 16 residues. The data originate from a study of T-cell reconstitution after alpha-beta-depleted transplantation in children. The clonotype comes from a human donor who donated a stem cell graft to a child with Wiskott-Aldrich syndrome. V usage is TRBV12-3 or TRBV12-4 and J usage is TRBJ1-6; the match to TRBD1 covers 7 bases. The source material was PBMCs from the stem cell graft donor, sampled from the stem cell graft. CDR3 sequence: CASSPQGGGYNSPLHF. The DNA for the CDR3 is TGTGCCAGCAGTCCGCAAGGGGGCGGTTATAATTCACCCCTCCACTTT.